These T cell receptor beta chains were read from a single sample in a study of blood T cell repertoires in COVID-19. Profiling relied on immunoSEQ multiplex PCR, and the TCRdb table lists in-frame clones only, not all of them. Seen here are 350,000 to 400,000 clones, 80% to 90% observed once, and the top ten hold 3%. The specimen was peripheral blood. Source of these receptors: a woman in her thirties with COVID-19, enrolled during active disease. Each CDR3 is given with its conserved first and last residue. The D gene is left open where the match is weak. Expanded clones get a size class; other rows say once, few or many, or leave the size out.

cdr3_nt: TGTGCCAGCTCGCCTCGACAGGGATCCTACGAGCAGTACTTC
cdr3_aa: CASSPRQGSYEQYF
j_call: TRBJ2-7
clone_size: NA
d_call: TRBD1
v_call: TRBV18

cdr3_nt: TGTGCCAGCAGCTTAGGAGGGGACAGTCATTATCAGCCCCAGCATTTT
cdr3_aa: CASSLGGDSHYQPQHF
j_call: TRBJ1-5
clone_size: NA
d_call: TRBD1
v_call: TRBV7-9

cdr3_nt: TGTGCCAGCAGTCCCGACGAGGACTATGGCTACACCTTC
cdr3_aa: CASSPDEDYGYTF
j_call: TRBJ1-2
clone_size: NA
d_call: NA
v_call: TRBV12-3/TRBV12-4

cdr3_nt: TGTGCCAGCAGCCCGACAAAACTTTATGGCTACACCTTC
cdr3_aa: CASSPTKLYGYTF
j_call: TRBJ1-2
clone_size: NA
d_call: NA
v_call: TRBV7-9

cdr3_nt: TGTGCCAGCTCACCCTCGGGGACAGCACTGAACACTGAAGCTTTCTTT
cdr3_aa: CASSPSGTALNTEAFF
j_call: TRBJ1-1
clone_size: NA
d_call: TRBD1
v_call: TRBV18

cdr3_nt: TGTGCCAGCAGTTTTTTGGGAGGTGTGGGCTATGGCTACACCTTC
cdr3_aa: CASSFLGGVGYGYTF
j_call: TRBJ1-2
clone_size: NA
d_call: NA
v_call: TRBV27

cdr3_nt: TGTGCCAGCAGCTTAGCAGGGGCGTCTGAAGCTTTCTTT
cdr3_aa: CASSLAGASEAFF
j_call: TRBJ1-1
clone_size: NA
d_call: NA
v_call: TRBV7-2

cdr3_nt: TGCGCCAGCAGCGTTACAGGGTACACCGGGGAGCTGTTTTTT
cdr3_aa: CASSVTGYTGELFF
j_call: TRBJ2-2
clone_size: once
d_call: NA
v_call: TRBV5-1

cdr3_nt: TGTGCCAGCACGACAGGGTACTATAATTCACCCCTCCACTTT
cdr3_aa: CASTTGYYNSPLHF
j_call: TRBJ1-6
clone_size: NA
d_call: TRBD1
v_call: TRBV28

cdr3_nt: TGCGCCAGCAGCTTGGTCACAGCGGACACTGAAGCTTTCTTT
cdr3_aa: CASSLVTADTEAFF
j_call: TRBJ1-1
clone_size: NA
d_call: NA
v_call: TRBV5-1

cdr3_nt: TGTGCCAGCAGCCCGTCGACTAGCCCGGAGACCCAGTACTTC
cdr3_aa: CASSPSTSPETQYF
j_call: TRBJ2-5
clone_size: NA
d_call: TRBD2
v_call: TRBV7-8

cdr3_nt: TGTGCCAGCAGCCTTAGTACGAGCAATCAGCCCCAGCATTTT
cdr3_aa: CASSLSTSNQPQHF
j_call: TRBJ1-5
clone_size: NA
d_call: NA
v_call: TRBV6-2/TRBV6-3

cdr3_nt: TGTGCCAGTAGTATTGATGTCTCCGGGAACCGTGGCGGCTACACCTTC
cdr3_aa: CASSIDVSGNRGGYTF
j_call: TRBJ1-2
clone_size: once
d_call: NA
v_call: TRBV19

cdr3_nt: TGTGCCAGCAGCGTAAGGGGACTCCTAGAGACCCAGTACTTC
cdr3_aa: CASSVRGLLETQYF
j_call: TRBJ2-5
clone_size: NA
d_call: NA
v_call: TRBV9

cdr3_nt: TGTGCCAGCAGATCAACACACGGGCCTGAGGGCAATGAGCAGTTCTTC
cdr3_aa: CASRSTHGPEGNEQFF
j_call: TRBJ2-1
clone_size: NA
d_call: NA
v_call: TRBV5-6

cdr3_nt: TGTGCCAGCAGTTACCGGGTGATGCACAATGAGCAGTTCTTC
cdr3_aa: CASSYRVMHNEQFF
j_call: TRBJ2-1
clone_size: NA
d_call: NA
v_call: TRBV6-2/TRBV6-3

cdr3_nt: TGTGCCAGTACTTCGACAGGGGTCTCCCATAATTCACCCCTCCACTTT
cdr3_aa: CASTSTGVSHNSPLHF
j_call: TRBJ1-6
clone_size: NA
d_call: TRBD1
v_call: TRBV19

cdr3_nt: TGTGCCAGCAGCGTAGGTATAGGGGACTATGGCTACACCTTC
cdr3_aa: CASSVGIGDYGYTF
j_call: TRBJ1-2
clone_size: NA
d_call: NA
v_call: TRBV9

cdr3_nt: TGTGCCACCAAAAAGGGGTGGGCTAGCGAGACAGAGACCCAGTACTTC
cdr3_aa: CATKKGWASETETQYF
j_call: TRBJ2-5
clone_size: NA
d_call: NA
v_call: TRBV15

cdr3_nt: TGTGCCAGCAGCTTAGTTCGCCTAGCGGCATACAATGAGCAGTTCTTC
cdr3_aa: CASSLVRLAAYNEQFF
j_call: TRBJ2-1
clone_size: NA
d_call: TRBD2
v_call: TRBV7-9

cdr3_nt: TGTGCCATCAGTGAGAAGCGGGAGGGTTACAATGAGCAGTTCTTC
cdr3_aa: CAISEKREGYNEQFF
j_call: TRBJ2-1
clone_size: once
d_call: TRBD2
v_call: TRBV10-3

cdr3_nt: TGTGCCAGCAGTTACTCCCCCGGACAGGGAGTTGAAAAACTGTTTTTT
cdr3_aa: CASSYSPGQGVEKLFF
j_call: TRBJ1-4
clone_size: NA
d_call: TRBD1
v_call: TRBV6-2/TRBV6-3

cdr3_nt: TGTGCCAGCAGCAAATCTTACCGGGACACCCAAGAGACCCAGTACTTC
cdr3_aa: CASSKSYRDTQETQYF
j_call: TRBJ2-5
clone_size: NA
d_call: NA
v_call: TRBV21-1

cdr3_nt: TGTGCCAGCAGTTTAGGGACAGGGGGCTTTGTTTACGAGCAGTACTTC
cdr3_aa: CASSLGTGGFVYEQYF
j_call: TRBJ2-7
clone_size: NA
d_call: TRBD1
v_call: TRBV27

cdr3_nt: TGCAGTGCTAGTTTGTTGCGGGGGGCTCTCAATCAGCCCCAGCATTTT
cdr3_aa: CSASLLRGALNQPQHF
j_call: TRBJ1-5
clone_size: once
d_call: NA
v_call: TRBV20-1

cdr3_nt: TGTGCCAGCAGCCCACTAGCGACACACTACAATGAGCAGTTCTTC
cdr3_aa: CASSPLATHYNEQFF
j_call: TRBJ2-1
clone_size: NA
d_call: TRBD2
v_call: TRBV25-1

cdr3_nt: TGTGCCAGCAGAAGGGAGGAAAAACTGTTTTTT
cdr3_aa: CASRREEKLFF
j_call: TRBJ1-4
clone_size: NA
d_call: NA
v_call: TRBV7-9

cdr3_nt: TGCGCCAGCAGCCCTTACCTACAGGGCGGGAGCAATCAGCCCCAGCATTTT
cdr3_aa: CASSPYLQGGSNQPQHF
j_call: TRBJ1-5
clone_size: NA
d_call: NA
v_call: TRBV4-1

cdr3_nt: TGCGCCAGCAGCCACGGACTAGCGGGGAATGAGCAGTTCTTC
cdr3_aa: CASSHGLAGNEQFF
j_call: TRBJ2-1
clone_size: NA
d_call: TRBD2
v_call: TRBV4-3

cdr3_nt: TGTGCCAGCAGTGGGTCTAGCAACATTCAGTACTTC
cdr3_aa: CASSGSSNIQYF
j_call: TRBJ2-4
clone_size: NA
d_call: NA
v_call: TRBV2

cdr3_nt: TGTGCCAGTAGTGGACTAGCGGGAGGCGACAATGAGCAGTTCTTC
cdr3_aa: CASSGLAGGDNEQFF
j_call: TRBJ2-1
clone_size: NA
d_call: TRBD2
v_call: TRBV19

cdr3_nt: TGCGCCAGCAGCCCCGACAGCAACCAAGAGACCCAGTACTTC
cdr3_aa: CASSPDSNQETQYF
j_call: TRBJ2-5
clone_size: NA
d_call: NA
v_call: TRBV4-3

cdr3_nt: TGTGCCAGCAGCTTAGGTCATACTACCGGGACAGGGGGCCGTAATAACTATGGCTACACCTTC
cdr3_aa: CASSLGHTTGTGGRNNYGYTF
j_call: TRBJ1-2
clone_size: NA
d_call: TRBD1
v_call: TRBV7-8

cdr3_nt: TGTGCCAGCAGCTTGGTTAGTCGCCGGGACAGGGGAAACACCATATATTTT
cdr3_aa: CASSLVSRRDRGNTIYF
j_call: TRBJ1-3
clone_size: NA
d_call: TRBD1
v_call: TRBV5-6

cdr3_nt: TGTGCCAGCAGCCCGGGACAGGACTCCTACGAGCAGTACTTC
cdr3_aa: CASSPGQDSYEQYF
j_call: TRBJ2-7
clone_size: once
d_call: TRBD1
v_call: TRBV11-2

cdr3_nt: TGTGCCACCAGTGAGGCAGGGGGCTATGGCTACACCTTC
cdr3_aa: CATSEAGGYGYTF
j_call: TRBJ1-2
clone_size: NA
d_call: TRBD1
v_call: TRBV24-1

cdr3_nt: TGTGCCAGCAGCTACCCGATGGCGGGGGCCACCTACAATGAGCAGTTCTTC
cdr3_aa: CASSYPMAGATYNEQFF
j_call: TRBJ2-1
clone_size: few
d_call: NA
v_call: TRBV5-4

cdr3_nt: TGTGCCAGCAGTTTAATAAGGGGTACGGAGACCCAGTACTTC
cdr3_aa: CASSLIRGTETQYF
j_call: TRBJ2-5
clone_size: NA
d_call: NA
v_call: TRBV27

cdr3_nt: TGTGCCAGCAGAAGGACAGGCACAGATACGCAGTATTTT
cdr3_aa: CASRRTGTDTQYF
j_call: TRBJ2-3
clone_size: NA
d_call: NA
v_call: TRBV7-8

cdr3_nt: TGTGCCTGGAATCAGCGGTCCTACAATGAGCAGTTCTTC
cdr3_aa: CAWNQRSYNEQFF
j_call: TRBJ2-1
clone_size: few
d_call: NA
v_call: TRBV30

cdr3_nt: TGTGCCAGCAGTTATGTCCCGTCGCAGGCCCTCTCTGGGGCCAACGTCCTGACTTTC
cdr3_aa: CASSYVPSQALSGANVLTF
j_call: TRBJ2-6
clone_size: NA
d_call: NA
v_call: TRBV6-2/TRBV6-3

cdr3_nt: TGTGCCAGCAGCACTGAACGGGGATACACAGATACGCAGTATTTT
cdr3_aa: CASSTERGYTDTQYF
j_call: TRBJ2-3
clone_size: NA
d_call: NA
v_call: TRBV7-9

cdr3_nt: TGTGCCAGCAGCCTCCTCTGGGCAGGGGGCGGTAATTCACCCCTCCACTTT
cdr3_aa: CASSLLWAGGGNSPLHF
j_call: TRBJ1-6
clone_size: NA
d_call: TRBD1
v_call: TRBV3-1/TRBV3-2

cdr3_nt: TGCAGCGTTGGGGGTGGGACAGGGGGCAATGAGCAGTTCTTC
cdr3_aa: CSVGGGTGGNEQFF
j_call: TRBJ2-1
clone_size: NA
d_call: TRBD1
v_call: TRBV29-1

cdr3_nt: TGTGCCAGCAGGCAGGGACAGGGGACAGATACGCAGTATTTT
cdr3_aa: CASRQGQGTDTQYF
j_call: TRBJ2-3
clone_size: NA
d_call: TRBD1
v_call: TRBV6-6